A selection of T cell receptor beta chains follows, all from one sample in a study of blood T cell repertoires in COVID-19. The method was immunoSEQ multiplex PCR; TCRdb's version includes in-frame clones alone and lacks a portion of them. The table has 350,000 to 550,000 clones, around 89% seen once; the top ten hold 0.9% to 1.2%. Sequenced sample: PBMCs or T cells enriched from blood (not recorded which). The receptors come from a man in his thirties or forties who had recovered from COVID-19. The CDR3 runs from the conserved cysteine through the conserved F or W. D genes are given only for firm matches. Size is stated for part of the rows, as once, few or many counts, or as a class when the clone is expanded.

D	size	J	V	DNA	CDR3
TRBD1	-	TRBJ1-1	TRBV5-4	TGTGCCAGCAGCCAGCCGGGACAGGGGAACGCTGAAGCTTTCTTT	CASSQPGQGNAEAFF
TRBD2	-	TRBJ2-1	TRBV24-1	TGTGCCAAGGGACTAGCGGGACCAACTCGCTCCTACAATGAGCAGTTCTTC	CAKGLAGPTRSYNEQFF
-	-	TRBJ2-1	TRBV2	TGTGCCAGCAGTGAAGCTCGTTATGAGCAGTTCTTC	CASSEARYEQFF
TRBD2	once	TRBJ2-1	TRBV7-9	TGTGCCAGCAGCTCCGGGACTAGCGGGATAGAAGAGCAGTTCTTC	CASSSGTSGIEEQFF
TRBD1	-	TRBJ1-4	TRBV7-8	TGTGCCAGCAGCGCAGAGGGACAGGGGGTGGTTAATGAAAAACTGTTTTTT	CASSAEGQGVVNEKLFF
TRBD1	-	TRBJ2-7	TRBV7-2	TGTGCCAGCAGCCTACTCTGGGACAGCTACGAGCAGTACTTC	CASSLLWDSYEQYF
-	-	TRBJ2-7	TRBV28	TGTGCCAGCAGTTTGGACAGCTACGAGCAGTACTTC	CASSLDSYEQYF
TRBD1	once	TRBJ1-4	TRBV30	TGTGCCTGGAGTGTCGGACAGGGAGTGGAGAAACTGTTTTTT	CAWSVGQGVEKLFF
TRBD1	-	TRBJ1-1	TRBV30	TGTGCCTGGGACCCGGGCAGGGGGCTGAACACTGAAGCTTTCTTT	CAWDPGRGLNTEAFF
-	-	TRBJ1-3	TRBV7-9	TGTGCCAGCAGCTTAGGCAGGGCTGGAAACACCATATATTTT	CASSLGRAGNTIYF
TRBD1	-	TRBJ1-1	TRBV27	TGTGCCAGCAGTTTCTCGGACAGGGGGGGTACTGAAGCTTTCTTT	CASSFSDRGGTEAFF